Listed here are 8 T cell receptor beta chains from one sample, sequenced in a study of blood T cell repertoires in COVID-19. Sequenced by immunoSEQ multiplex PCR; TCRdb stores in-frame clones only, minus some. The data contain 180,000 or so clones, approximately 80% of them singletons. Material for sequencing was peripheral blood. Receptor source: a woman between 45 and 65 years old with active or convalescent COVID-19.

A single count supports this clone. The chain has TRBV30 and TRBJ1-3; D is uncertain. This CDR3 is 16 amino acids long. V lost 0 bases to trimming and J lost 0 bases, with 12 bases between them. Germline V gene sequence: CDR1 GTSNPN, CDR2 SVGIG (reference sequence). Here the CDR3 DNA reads TGTGCCTGGAGTGTAGCCTTACAGAGCTCTGGAAACACCATATATTTT. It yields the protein CAWSVALQSSGNTIYF.

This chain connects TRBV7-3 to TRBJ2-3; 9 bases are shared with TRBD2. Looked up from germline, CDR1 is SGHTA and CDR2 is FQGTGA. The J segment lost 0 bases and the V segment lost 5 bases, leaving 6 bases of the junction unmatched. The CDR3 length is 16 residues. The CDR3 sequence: CASSPASGGSTDTQYF. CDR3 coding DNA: TGTGCCAGCAGCCCTGCGAGCGGGGGGAGCACAGATACGCAGTATTTT.

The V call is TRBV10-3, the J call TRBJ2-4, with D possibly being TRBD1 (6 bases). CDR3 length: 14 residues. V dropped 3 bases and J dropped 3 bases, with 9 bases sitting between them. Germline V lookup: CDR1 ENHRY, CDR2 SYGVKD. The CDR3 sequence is CAISDGGSKNIQYF. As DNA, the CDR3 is TGTGCCATCAGTGATGGGGGCAGCAAAAACATTCAGTACTTC.

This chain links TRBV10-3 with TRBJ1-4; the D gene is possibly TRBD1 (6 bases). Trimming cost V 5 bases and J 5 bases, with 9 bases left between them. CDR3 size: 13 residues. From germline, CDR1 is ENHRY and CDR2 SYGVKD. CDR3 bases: TGTGCCATCAGTCTGGGGGCCAATGAAAAACTGTTTTTT. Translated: CAISLGANEKLFF.

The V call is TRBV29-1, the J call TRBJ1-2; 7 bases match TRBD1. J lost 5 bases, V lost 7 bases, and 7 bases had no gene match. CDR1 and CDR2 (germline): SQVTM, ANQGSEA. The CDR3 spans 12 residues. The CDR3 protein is CSASTGWYGYTF. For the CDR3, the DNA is TGCAGCGCTTCGACAGGGTGGTATGGCTACACCTTC.

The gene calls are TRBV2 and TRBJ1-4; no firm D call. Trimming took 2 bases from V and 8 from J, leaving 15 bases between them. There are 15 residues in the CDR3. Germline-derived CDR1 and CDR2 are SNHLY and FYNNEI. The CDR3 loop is CASSESETMGEKLFF. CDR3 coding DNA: TGTGCCAGCAGTGAATCCGAGACTATGGGGGAAAAACTGTTTTTT.

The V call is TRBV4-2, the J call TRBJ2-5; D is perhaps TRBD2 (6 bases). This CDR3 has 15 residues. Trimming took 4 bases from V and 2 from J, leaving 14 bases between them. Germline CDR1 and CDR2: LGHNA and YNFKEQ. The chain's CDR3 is CASSPRLSGQETQYF. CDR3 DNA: TGTGCCAGCAGCCCCCGGCTCAGCGGGCAAGAGACCCAGTACTTC.

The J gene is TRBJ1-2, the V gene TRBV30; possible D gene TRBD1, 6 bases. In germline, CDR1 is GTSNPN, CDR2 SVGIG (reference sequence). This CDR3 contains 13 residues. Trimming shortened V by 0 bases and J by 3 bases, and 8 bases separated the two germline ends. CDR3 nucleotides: TGTGCCTGGAGTGTAAGACAGGACTATGGCTACACCTTC. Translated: CAWSVRQDYGYTF.